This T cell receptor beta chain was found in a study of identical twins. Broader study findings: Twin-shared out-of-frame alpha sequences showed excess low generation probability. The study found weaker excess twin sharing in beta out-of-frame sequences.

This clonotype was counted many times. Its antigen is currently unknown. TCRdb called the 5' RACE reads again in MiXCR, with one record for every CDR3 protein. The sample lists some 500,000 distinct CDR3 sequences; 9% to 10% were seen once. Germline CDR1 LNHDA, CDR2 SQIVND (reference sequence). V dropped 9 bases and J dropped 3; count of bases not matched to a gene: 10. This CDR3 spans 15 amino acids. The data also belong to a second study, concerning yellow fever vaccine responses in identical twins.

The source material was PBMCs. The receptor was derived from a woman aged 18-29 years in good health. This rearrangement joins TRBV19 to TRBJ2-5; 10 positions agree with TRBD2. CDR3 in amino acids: CASNSGLAGEETQYF. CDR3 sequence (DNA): TGTGCCAGCAACTCGGGGCTAGCGGGGGAAGAGACCCAGTACTTC.